This TCR beta chain comes out of a study of T cell responses to AZD1222 COVID-19 vaccine. TCRdb keeps only in-frame clones here, not all; method: immunoSEQ multiplex PCR. The table lists 150,000 to 200,000 clones, 85% to 90% of them singletons, with 1.5% to 2% in the top ten. General observations from the study: Donors skewed white British and female; clonal diversity was possibly underestimated. Reportedly, nearly half of unique spike TCRs recognized epitopes outside B.1.351/B.1.1.7 mutations. Spike-specific TCR breadth and depth rose after two AZD1222 doses.

In the case of this clone: The antigen remains undetermined.

Germline V gene lookup returns CDR1 MDHEN and CDR2 SYDVKM. This CDR3 region has 15 residues. V dropped 4 bases and J dropped 6 bases, with 19 bases sitting between them. The receptor was derived from an adult in good health. The chain is built from TRBV28 and TRBJ2-7, with D perhaps matching TRBD2 (6 bases). The sample in question was peripheral blood, obtained on day 0 of AZD1222 vaccination. The chain's CDR3 is CASSYPGLQGSEQYF. DNA of the CDR3: TGTGCCAGCAGTTATCCGGGACTCCAGGGAAGCGAGCAGTACTTC.